These T cell receptor beta chains were read from a single sample in a study of T cell responses to AZD1222 COVID-19 vaccine. Profiled with immunoSEQ multiplex PCR; TCRdb holds only in-frame clones, not every one. The sample lists some 99,000 clones, about nine tenths occurring once. The starting material was peripheral blood, obtained 28 days after the second AZD1222 dose. Receptors were obtained from an adult who received the AZD1222 COVID-19 vaccine. The CDR3 runs from the conserved cysteine through the conserved F or W. A D gene is named only where the DNA matches it firmly. Clone size is given for some rows only: seen once, a few or many times, or a class if the clone is expanded.

cdr3_nt	cdr3_aa	clone_size	j_call	d_call	v_call
TGTGCCAGCAGCTTGGGCCAGGCCCGGACCACAGATACGCAGTATTTT	CASSLGQARTTDTQYF	.	TRBJ2-3	.	TRBV5-4
TGTGCCAGCAGTTTACACGGGACAGGGGCGTACGAGCAGTACTTC	CASSLHGTGAYEQYF	.	TRBJ2-7	TRBD1	TRBV28
TGTGCCAGCACCGACCGGGGTAATCACTATGGCTACACCTTC	CASTDRGNHYGYTF	.	TRBJ1-2	.	TRBV3-1/TRBV3-2
TGTGCCAGCAGCACCGGACAGGGTAACACTGAAGCTTTCTTT	CASSTGQGNTEAFF	few	TRBJ1-1	TRBD1	TRBV7-6
TGTGCCAGCAGTAACAGGGGGCGGGTGAACACTGAAGCTTTCTTT	CASSNRGRVNTEAFF	.	TRBJ1-1	TRBD1	TRBV6-6
TGTGCCAGCAGTTTATTGGCCCCGGGACAGGGAAGAAACACCATATATTTT	CASSLLAPGQGRNTIYF	.	TRBJ1-3	TRBD1	TRBV28
TGCGCCAGCAGCCAAGAATGGTTTCCTAGCGGGAGAATTACCTCCTACAATGAGCAGTTCTTC	CASSQEWFPSGRITSYNEQFF	once	TRBJ2-1	TRBD2	TRBV4-1
TGCGCCAGCGGGGAGCCGATGAACACTGAAGCTTTCTTT	CASGEPMNTEAFF	.	TRBJ1-1	.	TRBV5-1
TGCGCCAGCAGCCAAGTCAGGGATCGGAATTACGAGCAGTACTTC	CASSQVRDRNYEQYF	.	TRBJ2-7	.	TRBV4-1
TGTGCCAGCATCCTTGAGGACATCCAAGGGGGTGAGCAGTTCTTC	CASILEDIQGGEQFF	.	TRBJ2-1	.	TRBV2
TGTGCCAGCAGTGGAGCCCGGGACCTCCCGTCCTACGAGCAGTACTTC	CASSGARDLPSYEQYF	.	TRBJ2-7	.	TRBV2
TGTGCCAGTAGTATTACCAAATCGACAGGGCAAAGCACAGATACGCAGTATTTT	CASSITKSTGQSTDTQYF	.	TRBJ2-3	TRBD1	TRBV19
TGTGCCAGCTCACGGGACAGCAATCAGCCCCAGCATTTT	CASSRDSNQPQHF	.	TRBJ1-5	.	TRBV18
TGTGCCAGCAGTTACTCTCCGGGGTTAATAACTGAAGCTTTCTTT	CASSYSPGLITEAFF	.	TRBJ1-1	.	TRBV6-5
TGTGCCAGCAGTCCAAGGGGAAGCACAGATACGCAGTATTTT	CASSPRGSTDTQYF	.	TRBJ2-3	.	TRBV6-5
TGTGCCAGCACCACTGGGGCGTCCGGACGCAATGAGCAGTTCTTC	CASTTGASGRNEQFF	few	TRBJ2-1	.	TRBV11-2
TGTGCCTGGAGGGACAGCTTTAATCAGCCCCAGCATTTT	CAWRDSFNQPQHF	.	TRBJ1-5	.	TRBV30
TGCGCCAGCAGCAACCTCGGGGGGACCTACGAGCAGTACTTC	CASSNLGGTYEQYF	.	TRBJ2-7	TRBD2	TRBV5-1
TGTGCCAGCAGAAGACAGGGAGGTCAGCCCCAGCATTTT	CASRRQGGQPQHF	.	TRBJ1-5	TRBD1	TRBV6-5
TGTGCCAGCAGTTACTCGGGACAGGGGAGATTCGGTGGCTACACCTTC	CASSYSGQGRFGGYTF	.	TRBJ1-2	TRBD1	TRBV6-5
TGTGCCAGCCGAAACCAGGGGGATACGCAGTATTTT	CASRNQGDTQYF	few	TRBJ2-3	.	TRBV2
TGTGCCAGCACCGGAAGTAGGACTGAAGCTTTCTTT	CASTGSRTEAFF	.	TRBJ1-1	.	TRBV12-3/TRBV12-4
TGTGCCAGCAGACCTTACCGAGGGATTTCCACCGGGGAGCTGTTTTTT	CASRPYRGISTGELFF	.	TRBJ2-2	.	TRBV5-5
TGTGCCAGCAGCTTAGGGGTACAGGGGACGAACACTGAAGCTTTCTTT	CASSLGVQGTNTEAFF	.	TRBJ1-1	TRBD1	TRBV7-8
TGCGCCAGCAGTGAGTCCCCAAGCTCTCCTAGCGGAGATACGCAGTATTTT	CASSESPSSPSGDTQYF	few	TRBJ2-3	TRBD2	TRBV10-1
TGTGCCAGCAGCTCCGGGACAGGGCTCTACGAGCAGTACTTC	CASSSGTGLYEQYF	.	TRBJ2-7	TRBD1	TRBV5-5
TGTGCCAGCAGCTTAGATTGGCAGGAGGAGACCCAGTACTTC	CASSLDWQEETQYF	.	TRBJ2-5	.	TRBV7-7